This TCR beta chain was retrieved from a study of response to subunit inactivated influenza vaccine. Study-level results: Every seasonal influenza vaccination brings in few new T cells, the authors suggested.

TCRdb redid the calling of the RT-PCR reads with MiXCR, one entry per CDR3 protein. The repertoire consists of hundreds of thousands of distinct CDR3 sequences, with approximately 15% occurring once and the leading ten covering 7.6%. This clonotype was picked up a small number of times. Its antigen is undetermined. The germline V and J ends were trimmed by 3 bases and 2 bases, with 12 bases remaining between them. The CDR3 sequence is 15 residues long. Germline values: CDR1 SGHRS, CDR2 YFSETQ. The chain has TRBV5-1 and TRBJ2-1, with D possibly being TRBD2 (5 bases). The source was PBMCs from blood, collected around 15 days before vaccination. The source of this sequence is a man in his fifties or sixties who received an inactivated influenza vaccine. DNA for the CDR3: TGCGCCAGCAGCTGGGAGTACCCAACCTACAATGAGCAGTTCTTC. It codes for CASSWEYPTYNEQFF.